The sequence of this T cell receptor (beta chain) was determined in a study of cytomegalovirus exposure and HLA in healthy donors. CMV serostatus data were not documented for this donor. Trimming removed 1 base at V and 1 base at J, with 13 bases between. The CDR3 extends over 16 amino acids. Germline CDR1 reads SGHTA; CDR2 reads FQGNSA. The table lists this clone with a count of one. The antigen is unknown. Primers for the PCR totalled 60 Vbeta and 13 Jbeta. Libraries were prepared by immunoSEQ multiplex PCR; TCRdb keeps only in-frame clonotypes and omits some of them. The sample includes some 120,000 clones, 60% to 80% of them seen just once. General study results and limits: Whilst most TCR sequences proved rare, a subset of public TCRs occurred across many donors. Information on immune exposure was restricted to one variable (CMV serostatus).

This chain links TRBV7-2 with TRBJ1-1, with D perhaps matching TRBD1 (5 bases). The clonotype was recovered from a human donor in good health. Input material: PBMCs. The CDR3 protein is CASSLGRRDWNTEAFF. CDR3 nucleotide sequence: TGTGCCAGCAGCTTAGGGCGACGGGACTGGAACACTGAAGCTTTCTTT.